These T cell receptor beta chains were read from a single sample in a study of a mutant IDH1 vaccine in newly diagnosed glioma. Their specific antigens are unknown. Assay used: immunoSEQ multiplex PCR; TCRdb lists only in-frame clones, some missing. The sample has approximately 43,000 clones; 75% to 90% are singletons. The sample here was PBMCs, taken from a glioma patient whose treatment included an IDH1 peptide vaccine. Receptor source: a man aged 35 to 55 with glioma. The CDR3 runs from the conserved cysteine through the conserved F or W. The order of the fields is V gene, CDR3 protein.

v_gene: TRBV28
CDR3aa: CASSPPTGGWETQYF

v_gene: TRBV7-8
CDR3aa: CASSARDRTQPQHF

v_gene: TRBV25-1
CDR3aa: CASSESNKGSYEQYF

v_gene: TRBV5-5
CDR3aa: CASSRGQGDTEAFF

v_gene: TRBV11-2
CDR3aa: CASSLSGARETQYF

v_gene: TRBV28
CDR3aa: CASSTSRGKVNQPQHF

v_gene: TRBV5-4
CDR3aa: CASSLEGHGNTIYF

v_gene: TRBV6-4
CDR3aa: CASSPGTSTGELFF

v_gene: TRBV7-6
CDR3aa: CASSPPPSGQETQYF

v_gene: TRBV7-8
CDR3aa: CASSLGTGHNEKLFF

v_gene: TRBV27
CDR3aa: CASSFGEAGELFF

v_gene: TRBV4-1
CDR3aa: CASRDFPGHSAGELFF

v_gene: TRBV29-1
CDR3aa: CSVEFWTGPSSYNEQFF

v_gene: TRBV5-1
CDR3aa: CASSPDRGRWSEQFF

v_gene: TRBV18
CDR3aa: CASSSDRARTAEAFF

v_gene: TRBV7-9
CDR3aa: CASSLNGNTEAFF

v_gene: TRBV7-3
CDR3aa: CASSSGTNTDTQYF

v_gene: TRBV15
CDR3aa: CATSRAQATDTQYF

v_gene: TRBV2
CDR3aa: CASRIGVGETQYF

v_gene: TRBV5-5
CDR3aa: CASSLQQGNYGYTF

v_gene: TRBV28
CDR3aa: CASSDFREAFF

v_gene: TRBV7-2
CDR3aa: CASGDDLTGSPIPYEQYF

v_gene: TRBV2
CDR3aa: CASRSHANPGQFF

v_gene: TRBV13
CDR3aa: CASSLTSGPYNEQFF

v_gene: TRBV7-9
CDR3aa: CASSLGLAGASDTQYF

v_gene: TRBV7-8
CDR3aa: CASSLVKAAGFYGYTF

v_gene: TRBV18
CDR3aa: CASSPQRGGRTGELFF

v_gene: TRBV7-2
CDR3aa: CASKGSLGEKLFF

v_gene: TRBV6-5
CDR3aa: CASSYRQGLTDTQYF

v_gene: TRBV2
CDR3aa: CASSVRSPLGETQYF

v_gene: TRBV6-5
CDR3aa: CASGRDGNSPLHF

v_gene: TRBV28
CDR3aa: CASTLTGREAFF

v_gene: TRBV7-9
CDR3aa: CASSLPGAPGAFF

v_gene: TRBV5-1
CDR3aa: CASSLGQLLQETQYF

v_gene: TRBV5-1
CDR3aa: CASSLMTGANQETQYF

v_gene: TRBV29-1
CDR3aa: CSVEGETGLTQYF

v_gene: TRBV23-1
CDR3aa: CASSQYFHRWSSYNSPLHF

v_gene: TRBV2
CDR3aa: CAGSPGNSGNTIYF

v_gene: TRBV19
CDR3aa: CASRTTGDNEKLFF

v_gene: TRBV11-3
CDR3aa: CASSLGAGGKHEQFF

v_gene: TRBV5-1
CDR3aa: CASSLGQGATNEKLFF

v_gene: TRBV10-3
CDR3aa: CAISESRAGGQETQYF

v_gene: TRBV28
CDR3aa: CASSLWPNIRGRGPGELFF

v_gene: TRBV7-2
CDR3aa: CASSSLDYQPQHF

v_gene: TRBV27
CDR3aa: CASSIIGETQYF

v_gene: TRBV6-1
CDR3aa: CASSETEPAEAFF

v_gene: TRBV4-1
CDR3aa: CASSPSGLVVYEQYF

v_gene: TRBV7-9
CDR3aa: CASSLAGGLNEQYF

v_gene: TRBV6-6
CDR3aa: CASRTRQVHSYEQYF

v_gene: TRBV4-1
CDR3aa: CASSPLGADTQYF

v_gene: TRBV29-1
CDR3aa: CSAEDRGLLFQETQYF

v_gene: TRBV2
CDR3aa: CASSEGPRTEAFF

v_gene: TRBV12-5
CDR3aa: CASGFGAGTEAFF

v_gene: TRBV6-4
CDR3aa: CASSSGSYNEQFF

v_gene: TRBV28
CDR3aa: CASRPWGEEVRTEAFF